A selection of T cell receptor beta chains follows, all from one sample in a study of tumor and adjacent non-tumor tissue in lung cancer. In TCRdb, the multiplex PCR reads were re-called with MiXCR into one record per CDR3 protein. The sample records around 70,000 distinct CDR3 sequences, around four fifths being singletons. Material: lung tumor tissue. Receptors originate from a man aged 60 to 69 with non-small cell lung cancer. The CDR3 runs from the conserved cysteine through the conserved F or W. D genes are given only for firm matches. A clone size is listed for some rows: how often the clone was seen (once, few, many), or a class if it is expanded.

v_gene	d_gene	abundance	j_gene	CDR3aa	CDR3nt
TRBV5-1	-	-	TRBJ2-1	CANTLIREPFREQFF	TGCGCCAACACCTTGATTCGGGAGCCTTTCCGTGAGCAGTTCTTC
TRBV7-9	TRBD2	-	TRBJ2-1	CASSPISGSVQFF	TGTGCCAGCAGCCCAATAAGCGGGAGTGTGCAGTTCTTC
TRBV6-6	-	-	TRBJ1-6	CANSFTGWHSPLHF	TGTGCCAACAGTTTTACAGGGTGGCATTCACCCCTCCACTTT
TRBV2	-	-	TRBJ2-7	CASITRLSDHEQYF	TGTGCCAGCATCACCCGGCTTAGCGACCACGAGCAGTACTTC
TRBV6-6	-	-	TRBJ2-5	CANRWGDRETQYF	TGTGCCAACAGATGGGGGGACCGAGAGACCCAGTACTTC
TRBV11-2	TRBD2	-	TRBJ2-3	CASSTYPNREGEGTDTQYF	TGTGCCAGCAGTACGTACCCTAACCGGGAGGGAGAGGGCACAGATACGCAGTATTTT
TRBV24-1	-	few	TRBJ1-2	CATSDVTANYGYTF	TGTGCCACCAGTGATGTGACAGCTAACTATGGCTACACCTTC
TRBV5-1	TRBD1	-	TRBJ2-3	CASSLWDSSADTQYF	TGCGCCAGCAGTCTCTGGGACAGCAGCGCTGATACGCAGTATTTT
TRBV7-8	-	-	TRBJ2-3	CASGLVPQDTDTQYF	TGTGCCAGCGGCTTAGTACCTCAAGATACAGATACGCAGTATTTT
TRBV5-4	TRBD1	-	TRBJ2-6	CATRGTGRLSGANDLTF	TGTGCCACCCGAGGGACAGGCCGACTGTCTGGGGCCAACGACCTGACTTTC
TRBV20-1	TRBD2	-	TRBJ2-2	CSTRDLSSGRETGELFF	TGCAGCACTAGAGATCTTAGTAGCGGGAGGGAGACCGGGGAGCTCTTTTTT
TRBV29-1	-	-	TRBJ2-7	CSDEVIHEQYF	TGCAGTGATGAAGTAATCCACGAGCAGTACTTC